Following are 15 T cell receptor beta chains from one sample sequenced in a study of blood T cell repertoires in COVID-19. The method was immunoSEQ multiplex PCR; TCRdb's version includes in-frame clones alone and lacks a portion of them. The sample shows some 60,000 clones, about 88% of them seen only once. Sample: peripheral blood. These receptors originate from a human donor with active COVID-19. The donor label of this sample is uncertain.

The chain couples TRBV27 to TRBJ2-6, with TRBD1 matching 7 bases. Germline V gene data show CDR1 as MNHEY and CDR2 as SMNVEV (reference sequence). The V and J ends lost 2 bases and 4 bases, in that order; junction bases with no gene match: 5. The CDR3 length is 16 residues. The CDR3, as DNA: TGTGCCAGCAGTTTACTGAGGGGGCCCGGGGCCAACGTCCTGACTTTC. It specifies CASSLLRGPGANVLTF.

This chain uses TRBV5-1 with TRBJ2-5; D gene ambiguous. Trimming shortened V by 1 base and J by 5 bases, and 9 bases separated the two germline ends. CDR1 and CDR2 (germline): SGHRS, YFSETQ. The CDR3 runs to 13 residues. CDR3 loop: CASSLSPRETQYF. The CDR3 nucleotides are TGCGCCAGCAGCTTGTCCCCCCGGGAGACCCAGTACTTC.

The chain couples TRBV4-3 to TRBJ2-7; 7 bases fit TRBD1. V trimming: 0 bases; J trimming: 3 bases; junction bases outside the gene matches: 5. Germline CDR1 LGHNA, CDR2 YSLEER. This CDR3 is 15 amino acids long. This CDR3 reads CASSQDRDSLYEQYF. CDR3 coding DNA: TGCGCCAGCAGCCAAGATCGGGACAGTCTCTACGAGCAGTACTTC.

The chain combines TRBV6-4 with TRBJ1-1; D might be TRBD1 (6 bases). Germline values: CDR1 MRHNA, CDR2 SNTAGT. Trimming pared 0 bases from V and 13 bases from J, leaving 15 bases between. This CDR3 contains 13 residues. CDR3 residues: CASSDSQQGSVFF. The CDR3, as DNA: TGTGCCAGCAGTGACTCGCAACAGGGTTCAGTTTTCTTT.

The CDR3 loop reads CASSLGRRQETQYF. CDR3 DNA sequence: TGCGCCAGCAGCTTGGGGCGGCGGCAAGAGACCCAGTACTTC. The chain joins TRBV5-1 to TRBJ2-5; D unclear. CDR1 is SGHRS and CDR2 is YFSETQ in the germline V gene. The V and J ends lost 0 bases and 2 bases respectively, with 8 bases between them. The CDR3 covers 14 residues.

This rearrangement joins TRBV28 to TRBJ1-5; D is undetermined. This CDR3 region has 15 residues. The V gene lost 5 bases and the J gene lost 1 base, with 12 bases spanning the gap. From germline, CDR1 is MDHEN and CDR2 SYDVKM. CDR3 in amino acids: CASSTLGRSNQPQHF. In DNA, the CDR3 is TGTGCCAGCAGTACCCTCGGCAGGAGCAATCAGCCCCAGCATTTT.

This chain connects TRBV7-9 to TRBJ2-1, with 10 bases aligning to TRBD2. The germline CDR1 and CDR2 sequences are SEHNR and FQNEAQ (reference sequence). This CDR3 comprises 16 residues. Trimming at V came to 5 bases and at J to 2 bases, leaving 6 bases not matched to a gene. CDR3 DNA sequence: TGTGCCAGCAGCCCCGTTCTAGCGGGGGCCTACAATGAGCAGTTCTTC. Translation: CASSPVLAGAYNEQFF.

The gene calls are TRBV11-2 and TRBJ1-1, with 7 bases that match TRBD1. V was clipped by 4 bases and J by 0 bases; unmatched bases: 11. This CDR3 has 17 amino acids. The V gene's germline CDR1 is SGHAT and CDR2 FQNNGV. The CDR3 spells CASSSGGHQRVNTEAFF. CDR3 nucleotides: TGTGCCAGCAGCTCAGGGGGACACCAGAGGGTGAACACTGAAGCTTTCTTT.

The DNA of the CDR3 is TGCGCCAGCAGCCAAGAATACAGTAATGAAAAACTGTTTTTT. It yields the protein CASSQEYSNEKLFF. The chain carries TRBV4-3 and TRBJ1-4; D not resolved. CDR1 and CDR2 (germline): LGHNA, YSLEER. The CDR3 totals 14 residues. V was clipped by 0 bases and J by 4 bases, with 6 bases between them.

This chain links TRBV18 with TRBJ2-1, with 12 bases that match TRBD2. The CDR3 is 15 residues long. V shed 2 bases and J 5 bases; nucleotides not matched to a gene: 1. CDR1 is KGHSH and CDR2 is LQKENI in the germline V gene. CDR3 in amino acids: CASSPGTSGHNEQFF. The CDR3 DNA reads as TGTGCCAGCTCACCAGGGACTAGCGGGCACAATGAGCAGTTCTTC.

The chain carries TRBV28 and TRBJ1-2; 10 positions agree with TRBD1. The CDR3 is 18 amino acids. Germline CDR1 reads MDHEN; CDR2 reads SYDVKM. Trimming removed 3 bases from V and 5 bases from J; junction bases left unmatched: 15. The CDR3 loop is CASSLNIRDRGRGYGYTF. The CDR3 coding sequence is TGTGCCAGCAGTTTGAATATACGAGACAGGGGGCGAGGATATGGCTACACCTTC.

This chain uses TRBV5-1 with TRBJ2-3; TRBD2 aligns across 9 bases. CDR1 and CDR2 (germline): SGHRS, YFSETQ. V shed 2 bases and J 0 bases; nucleotides not matched to a gene: 13. This CDR3 is built from 19 residues. As DNA, the CDR3 is TGCGCCAGCAGCTTTTCTAGCGGGGCCGTATACACTAGCACAGATACGCAGTATTTT. This codes for CASSFSSGAVYTSTDTQYF.

The chain combines TRBV28 with TRBJ1-4; D might be TRBD1 (6 bases). The germline gives CDR1 MDHEN, CDR2 SYDVKM. Deletions cut 2 bases from V and 8 bases from J, with 12 bases between. The CDR3 is made up of 14 amino acids. The CDR3 nucleotides read TGTGCCAGCAGTTTACCAGGGGTGCTGGAAAAACTGTTTTTT. This encodes CASSLPGVLEKLFF.

V and J are TRBV5-1 and TRBJ2-3; a weak D match, TRBD1 (6 bases). The CDR3 loop spans 16 amino acids. Trimming pared 0 bases from V and 3 bases from J, leaving 14 bases between. Germline lookup yields CDR1 SGHRS and CDR2 YFSETQ. CDR3 nucleotides: TGCGCCAGCAGCTTGGCCGAGGCAGGGGCGACAGATACGCAGTATTTT. This sequence encodes CASSLAEAGATDTQYF.

This chain uses TRBV24-1 with TRBJ2-3; 15 bases align to TRBD2. This CDR3 is 18 amino acids long. Germline-derived CDR1 and CDR2 are KGHDR and SFDVKD. V shed 4 bases, J shed 3 bases, and the junction held 7 bases outside the gene matches. The CDR3 DNA reads TGTGCCACCAGTGACCGTGGACTAGCGGGAGGGCAGACAGATACGCAGTATTTT. Translating it yields CATSDRGLAGGQTDTQYF.